Below, one T cell receptor (beta chain) is given with its context. Germline CDR1 reads LGHDT; CDR2 reads YNNKEL (reference sequence). The CDR3 loop spans 16 amino acids. The junction had 15 bases not matched to a gene; V was cut back by 8 bases and J by 8 bases. The study drew participants aged about 18 to 89 years from some 25 US areas. The data are from a study of blood T cell repertoires in COVID-19. Study overall: Sources were T cells, B-cell-depleted T cells, or PBMCs; the material itself was cDNA or gDNA.

Per the study methods: Amplification from reference gene primers served as the basis for estimated nucleated cell counts. Sequenced by immunoSEQ multiplex PCR; TCRdb stores in-frame clones only, minus some. V and J calls and clone size are as listed in that table; D and trimming were resolved from the DNA. The sample lists approximately 280,000 clones, roughly 86% occurring once. Source material: PBMCs or T cells enriched from blood (not recorded which). The chain has TRBV3-1 (or the pseudogene TRBV3-2) and TRBJ1-2; 12 bases line up with TRBD1. The receptor's source is an older woman who had recovered from COVID-19. CDR3 amino acids: CASGSIRDRGLRGYTF. The CDR3 DNA sequence: TGTGCCAGCGGAAGTATACGGGACAGGGGGCTTCGCGGCTACACCTTC.